This T cell receptor (beta chain) was retrieved from a study of T cell responses to AZD1222 COVID-19 vaccine. General study results and limits: Distributed over spike, vaccine-associated CD4 TCRs predominated at 160-218 and 743-854. The donor cohort was predominantly white British with a female majority, and clonal diversity may have been underestimated.

This CDR3 is built from 16 residues. V trimming: 8 bases; J trimming: 6 bases; junction bases outside the gene matches: 12. Germline V CDR1 and CDR2: SNHLY, FYNNEI. Clones were sequenced by immunoSEQ multiplex PCR, and TCRdb holds only the in-frame ones, with some missing. The top ten hold around 1.4% of the sample, which has about 120,000 clones, roughly 92% seen once. As for this clone: The antigen remains unidentified.

This material consisted of peripheral blood, taken 28 days after the second AZD1222 dose. This sequence joins TRBV2 and TRBJ2-2, with TRBD2 matching 10 bases. This sequence was found in an adult who received the AZD1222 COVID-19 vaccine. CDR3 sequence: CASSVDGLAVPGELFF. The CDR3 nucleotides read TGTGCCAGCTCTGTTGACGGACTAGCGGTCCCCGGGGAGCTGTTTTTT. The full variable domain, in which reference TRBV2 and TRBJ2-2 provide the parts outside the CDR3, is EPEVTQTPSHQVTQMGQEVILRCVPISNHLYFYWYRQILGQKVEFLVSFYNNEISEKSEIFDDQFSVERPDGSNFTLKIRSTKLEDSAMYFCASSVDGLAVPGELFFGEGSRLTVL.